The 22 T cell receptor beta chains presented below share a single source sample, sequenced in a study of T cells in tumors after PD-1 blockade. The data were produced by immunoSEQ multiplex PCR, yet TCRdb's version contains in-frame clones alone and is incomplete. Of approximately 60,000 clones listed, roughly 78% are singletons. The starting material was PBMCs, obtained before anti-PD-1 treatment. Every receptor here comes from a human donor with basal cell carcinoma.

This chain connects TRBV2 to TRBJ2-5; 10 bases agree with TRBD2. The CDR3 runs to 14 residues. Germline loops: CDR1 SNHLY, CDR2 FYNNEI. Trimming took 4 bases from V and 5 from J; bases not matched to a gene: 4. CDR3 nucleotide sequence: TGTGCCAGCAGTGCCACTAGCGGGGTGGAGACCCAGTACTTC. Translation: CASSATSGVETQYF.

This rearrangement joins TRBV3-1 (or the pseudogene TRBV3-2) to TRBJ1-1, with 12 bases that match TRBD1. Germline assignment: CDR1 LGHDT and CDR2 YNNKEL (reference sequence). CDR3 length: 14 amino acids. Trimming took 1 base from V and 10 from J; bases not matched to a gene: 4. In nucleotides, the CDR3 is TGTGCCAGCAGCCAAGGTGGGACAGGGGGCTTAGCTTTCTTT. Amino acids: CASSQGGTGGLAFF.

The chain combines TRBV14 with TRBJ2-2, with unresolved D. Per the germline V gene, CDR1 is SGHDN and CDR2 is FVKESK. V was cut by 0 bases and J by 6 bases, with 17 bases left in between. The CDR3 runs 17 residues. Written as DNA, the CDR3 is TGTGCCAGCAGCCAAGAAATAGTCCCAAGGTCGGCCGGGGAGCTGTTTTTT. Translation gives CASSQEIVPRSAGELFF.

This clone was detected only once. V usage is TRBV5-1 and J usage is TRBJ2-7, with 8 bases identical to TRBD1. CDR1 is SGHRS, CDR2 YFSETQ, per germline. After removal of 0 bases from V and 3 bases from J, the junction contained 2 bases not matched to a gene. The CDR3 runs to 14 residues. The CDR3 is CASSLGDRFYEQYF. DNA for the CDR3: TGCGCCAGCAGCTTGGGGGACAGGTTCTACGAGCAGTACTTC.

The chain combines TRBV5-1 with TRBJ1-1; the D is unclear. The CDR3 loop spans 14 amino acids. Looked up from germline, CDR1 is SGHRS and CDR2 is YFSETQ. V was trimmed by 5 bases and J by 1 base, leaving 12 bases between them. This chain's CDR3 is CASRVGPSNTEAFF. CDR3 DNA: TGCGCCAGCAGAGTGGGCCCCTCGAACACTGAAGCTTTCTTT.

The V call is TRBV2, the J call TRBJ2-7; D not certain. Germline assignment: CDR1 SNHLY and CDR2 FYNNEI. The V and J ends lost 1 base and 0 bases respectively, with 7 bases between them. The CDR3 has 14 residues. The CDR3 here is CASSEGWDSYEQYF. The CDR3 nucleotides read TGTGCCAGCAGTGAAGGGTGGGACTCCTACGAGCAGTACTTC.

This CDR3 reads CASSLARQLEAFF. CDR3 bases: TGTGCCAGCAGCTTAGCCCGACAGCTTGAAGCTTTCTTT. The chain links TRBV7-2 to TRBJ1-1; weak D call: TRBD1 (5 bases). V dropped 0 bases and J dropped 7 bases, with 9 bases sitting between them. Germline V gene lookup returns CDR1 SGHTA and CDR2 FQGNSA. This CDR3 comprises 13 residues.

This clone was detected only once. The V call is TRBV5-6, the J call TRBJ2-1, with D possibly matching TRBD2 (5 bases). Germline assignment: CDR1 SGHDT and CDR2 YYEEEE. The CDR3 covers 12 residues. Trimming took 5 bases from V and 4 from J, leaving 7 bases between them. The CDR3: CASSRGYNEQFF. In DNA form, the CDR3 reads TGTGCCAGCAGTCGGGGTTACAATGAGCAGTTCTTC.

The V and J genes are TRBV12-5 and TRBJ1-1, with D unresolved. CDR1 is LGHNT and CDR2 is FRNRAP in the germline V gene. V was clipped by 2 bases and J by 1 base, with 5 bases between them. This CDR3 comprises 13 residues. The CDR3 DNA reads TGTGCTAGTGGTTTGAACCAGAACACTGAAGCTTTCTTT. Encoded protein: CASGLNQNTEAFF.

V and J are TRBV6-5 and TRBJ1-2; D is perhaps TRBD1 (5 bases). From germline, CDR1 is MNHEY and CDR2 SVGAGI. V was shortened by 2 bases and J by 0 bases, with 10 bases between the two germline ends. This CDR3 has 15 residues. The CDR3 DNA reads TGTGCCAGCAGTTACGGAGGGGCCTCTAACTATGGCTACACCTTC. Its protein product is CASSYGGASNYGYTF.

The J gene is TRBJ2-7, the V gene TRBV10-3, with D perhaps TRBD1 (5 bases). Trimming removed 7 bases from V and 0 bases from J, with 10 bases in between. The CDR3 is 13 amino acids. Germline V lookup: CDR1 ENHRY, CDR2 SYGVKD. CDR3 loop: CAITPGPSYEQYF. In nucleotides, the CDR3 is TGTGCCATCACTCCAGGGCCCTCCTACGAGCAGTACTTC.

DNA for the CDR3: TGCGCCAGCAGCTTGACGTACCAGCGGGTGACCCAGTACTTC. The encoded protein is CASSLTYQRVTQYF. The chain combines TRBV5-1 with TRBJ2-5; weak D call: TRBD2 (6 bases). Germline CDR1 SGHRS, CDR2 YFSETQ. CDR3 length: 14 residues. V lost 1 base to trimming and J lost 7 bases, with 14 bases between them.

V gene TRBV3-1 (or the pseudogene TRBV3-2) combines with J gene TRBJ2-7; 13 bases match TRBD2. Unmatched junction bases numbered 9, after V lost 3 bases and J lost 7 bases. Germline V gives CDR1 LGHDT, CDR2 YNNKEL (reference sequence). The CDR3 is made up of 16 amino acids. CDR3 protein: CASSQQGLAGAREQYF. CDR3 in DNA: TGTGCCAGCAGCCAGCAAGGACTAGCGGGGGCACGGGAGCAGTACTTC.

The chain recombines TRBV2 with TRBJ1-1, with TRBD1 as a possible D gene (6 bases). Germline lookup yields CDR1 SNHLY and CDR2 FYNNEI. Trimming took off 5 bases at V and 8 bases at J, with 9 bases between the two ends. The CDR3 length is 11 residues. The CDR3 is CASSPTGEAFF. The CDR3 coding sequence is TGTGCCAGCAGTCCTACAGGGGAAGCTTTCTTT.

This clone was seen a single time. The chain joins TRBV3-1 (or the pseudogene TRBV3-2) to TRBJ2-4, with D perhaps matching TRBD2 (5 bases). Germline V gene lookup returns CDR1 LGHDT and CDR2 YNNKEL (reference sequence). CDR3 length: 13 amino acids. V lost 1 base, J lost 7 bases, and 8 bases lay in between. The CDR3 bases are TGTGCCAGCAGCCAAGGAGGGTGGAACATTCAGTACTTC. Amino acids: CASSQGGWNIQYF.

The rearrangement joins TRBV5-1 to TRBJ2-3, with D hard to call. Trimming stripped 4 bases from V and 2 bases from J, with 11 bases between. The CDR3 sequence is 14 residues long. Germline V lookup: CDR1 SGHRS, CDR2 YFSETQ. The CDR3 loop is CASSPGVITDTQYF. CDR3 bases: TGCGCCAGCAGCCCCGGCGTGATCACAGATACGCAGTATTTT.

The J gene is TRBJ1-6, the V gene TRBV30; a possible D gene is TRBD1 (6 bases). Germline CDR1 is GTSNPN and CDR2 is SVGIG (reference sequence). This CDR3 region has 13 residues. V was trimmed by 2 bases and J by 13 bases, leaving 15 bases between them. CDR3 protein: CAWSLAGERPLHF. The DNA of the CDR3 is TGTGCCTGGAGTCTTGCAGGGGAAAGGCCCCTCCACTTT.

The V gene is TRBV7-2, the J gene TRBJ2-1; 8 bases are shared with TRBD2. Germline V gives CDR1 SGHTA, CDR2 FQGNSA. V was pared by 5 bases and J by 0 bases, with 9 bases of the junction left unmatched. This CDR3 has 17 amino acids. The CDR3, as DNA: TGTGCCAGCAGCCCATTCGGTAGCGGGGACTCCTACAATGAGCAGTTCTTC. Protein product: CASSPFGSGDSYNEQFF.

The chain has TRBV19 and TRBJ1-3; D unclear. This CDR3 has 16 residues. V was cut by 2 bases and J by 0 bases, with 11 bases left in between. Germline CDR1 reads LNHDA; CDR2 reads SQIVND (reference sequence). Here the CDR3 DNA reads TGTGCCAGTAGTATAACCAGTCGTGGCTCTGGAAACACCATATATTTT. Amino acids: CASSITSRGSGNTIYF.

The chain links TRBV18 to TRBJ1-1; 8 nucleotides match TRBD1. The germline V gene encodes CDR1 KGHSH and CDR2 LQKENI. V gave up 6 bases and J gave up 0 bases; unmatched junction bases: 9. CDR3 length: 16 amino acids. CDR3 sequence: CASSYTGGNMNTEAFF. CDR3 bases: TGTGCCAGCTCCTATACAGGGGGGAACATGAACACTGAAGCTTTCTTT.

The chain links TRBV6-1 to TRBJ2-1; a possible D gene is TRBD2 (6 bases). The CDR3 length is 14 residues. V was shortened by 1 base and J by 12 bases, with 16 bases between the two germline ends. Germline CDR1 is MNHNS and CDR2 is SASEGT. As DNA, the CDR3 is TGTGCCAGCAGTGAAGGCTTTCCTTTGGGGGGGCAGTTCTTC. Translating it yields CASSEGFPLGGQFF.

The J gene is TRBJ2-1, the V gene TRBV30; 9 positions agree with TRBD1. The CDR3 has 14 amino acids. Germline V gives CDR1 GTSNPN, CDR2 SVGIG (reference sequence). Losses at the gene ends were 3 bases for V and 1 base for J; bases not matched to a gene: 1. This CDR3 reads CAWRGQGSYNEQFF. The CDR3, as DNA: TGTGCCTGGAGGGGACAGGGTTCCTACAATGAGCAGTTCTTC.